This T cell receptor beta chain was profiled in a study of blood T cells in healthy people across ages. General observations from the study: Measured against age, TCR beta diversity per million T cells decreased in a roughly linear manner.

Together with a sample-barcoded 5' primer, a J-beta primer mix was included in a second PCR lasting about 6 to 11 cycles. TCRdb re-analysed the 5' RACE reads in MiXCR, keeping a single row per CDR3 protein. This table holds roughly 640,000 distinct CDR3 sequences, roughly 30% found once. As for this clonotype: Antigen: not known.

This sequence originates from a woman of 80 years or more in good health. Sequencing input: blood.

Written as DNA, the CDR3 is TGTGCCAGCAGCTTAGTTGGGAGGACAGGGGGTCAGCCCCAGCATTTT. Encoded protein: CASSLVGRTGGQPQHF. V is TRBV7-2 and J is TRBJ1-5, with TRBD1 matching over 10 bases. Germline CDR1 is SGHTA and CDR2 is FQGNSA. With V trimmed by 1 base and J by 6 bases, 6 bases remained unmatched. The CDR3 covers 16 residues.